This paragraph reports one T cell receptor (beta chain). This clonotype was counted a few times. The clone's antigen remains unknown. No base qualities exist here, and no much larger clone lies one base off it. The sample comes from a study of CD8 T cells in ankylosing spondylitis (dated by TCRdb to 2017 to 2019). Regarding the study in general: The study set out to find disease-linked TCR variants by profiling T cell receptor beta repertoires in ankylosing spondylitis patients and healthy donors. The full study cohort comprised about 23 ankylosing spondylitis patients and roughly 110 healthy donors. Peripheral blood was sampled, and synovial fluid was also collected from ankylosing spondylitis patients.

Synovial fluid samples and blood samples obtained from the same ankylosing spondylitis patients were matched. Beyond this particular receptor, the publication reports: Some motif variants had previously been reported in the synovial fluid and blood of reactive arthritis patients, which suggests shared mechanisms of disease initiation. A TCR beta motif of about 8 highly homologous amino acid variants appeared characteristic of blood from ankylosing spondylitis patients. A CD8+ phenotype was shown by the disease-linked clones, which were found at relatively low frequencies in peripheral blood. The disease-linked clones were reported as significantly enriched in matched synovial fluid samples from ankylosing spondylitis patients.

The germline V gene (reference sequence) gives CDR1 as SGHNT and CDR2 as YYREEE. Ends trimmed: V by 4 bases, J by 2 bases; bases unmatched to a gene: 4. The CDR3 numbers 16 residues from cysteine through phenylalanine. Of the read, only the CDR3 DNA is kept; its 48 bases are in frame from base 1. TCRdb shows the sequencer as Illumina HiSeq 2500. TCR beta libraries were prepared by quantitative 5'-RACE with molecular barcodes. The published analysis was carried out like this. Disease-linked TCR variants were identified with a new computational method built on a probabilistic model of VDJ rearrangement. TCRdb reran the public reads through fastp at Q25 and MiXCR, keeping productive beta chains. All rows with the same CDR3 protein become a single entry with the most common DNA and genes. TCRdb, rather than the study authors, made the V and J calls. The sample table shows approximately 150,000 distinct CDR3 sequences, and 25% to 35% are seen once. The ten biggest clones cover approximately 6% of the sample.

The TCR comes from a male donor with ankylosing spondylitis. Here the chain combines TRBV5-4 and TRBJ1-4; the central 11 bases match TRBD1. Input material: synovial fluid, either unsorted or a sorted T cell fraction (not recorded which). The CDR3 corresponds to CASSQGTGGTNEKLFF. At the DNA level, the sequence is TGTGCCAGCAGCCAGGGGACAGGGGGGACTAATGAAAAACTGTTTTTT.